Listed here is a single T cell receptor (beta chain). Its cognate antigen is unknown. This PCR relied on a set of 60 Vbeta primers and 13 Jbeta primers. Libraries were prepared by immunoSEQ multiplex PCR; TCRdb keeps only in-frame clonotypes and omits some of them. The sample is made up of 110,000 to 150,000 clones, and the top ten hold 0.75% to 1% of it. The record originates from a study of cytomegalovirus exposure and HLA in healthy donors. About the research overall: Findings of an earlier analysis included roughly 110 million unique TCR beta sequences from roughly 200 million T cells. HLA-typed donors were the source of approximately 80 million unique TCRs, which an early data release held.

The V gene's germline CDR1 is SGHDT and CDR2 YYEEEE. J lost 2 bases, V lost 6 bases, and 8 bases had no gene match. The CDR3 length is 17 residues. Study outcomes and limitations: CMV serostatus stood as the only immune exposure information on hand. Prior analysis indicated that the majority of TCR beta V segments exhibited productivity approximately 90% or approximately 30% of the time.

The chain recombines TRBV5-6 with TRBJ2-1, with 13 bases identical to TRBD2. Sequencing was done on a sample of PBMCs. This receptor was taken from a male donor in good health and CMV-seronegative. In DNA, the CDR3 is TGTGCCAGCATCCTGACTAGCGGGGGGCTCACCTACAATGAGCAGTTCTTC. Translating gives CASILTSGGLTYNEQFF.